One sample yielded the 4 T cell receptor beta chains listed below, sequenced in a study of blood T cell repertoires in COVID-19 (TCRdb year 2020). Preparation of the library involved the immunoSEQ multiplex PCR assay. TCRdb mirrors the immuneACCESS table, restricted to in-frame sequences. Some clones are absent from its copies; in checked studies, under half trace to an unresolved V gene, and the reason for the others is unknown. This sample is represented by approximately 150,000 clones; 80% of them were singletons. The top ten constitute approximately 6% of the sample. Sequencing used PBMCs or T cells enriched from blood (not recorded which). All receptors derive from a man aged 35 to 55 who had recovered from COVID-19.

This sequence joins TRBV2 and TRBJ2-2; possible D gene TRBD1, 5 bases. With 3 bases removed from V and 13 bases from J, the gap between germline ends came to 21 bases. Looked up from germline, CDR1 is SNHLY and CDR2 is FYNNEI. This CDR3 contains 15 residues. CDR3 sequence reads: CASSDLRTGPDGLFF. In DNA, the CDR3 is TGTGCCAGCAGTGATTTAAGAACAGGTCCCGATGGGCTGTTTTTT.

This clone came up once. V usage is TRBV4-1 and J usage is TRBJ1-2, with D hard to call. Germline assignment: CDR1 MGHRA and CDR2 YSYEKL. The length of the CDR3 is 15 residues. Trimming took 0 bases from V and 3 from J, leaving 11 bases between them. The CDR3 sequence is CASSQDFTAYYGYTF. The DNA of the CDR3 is TGCGCCAGCAGCCAAGATTTTACAGCCTACTATGGCTACACCTTC.

The CDR3 DNA reads as TGTGCCAGCAGGTACAGGGTTCTGCGGGAAAACATTCAGTACTTC. It is translated as CASRYRVLRENIQYF. The genes are TRBV7-9 and TRBJ2-4; possibly TRBD1 for D (6 bases). The CDR3 runs 15 residues. Deletions cut 6 bases from V and 5 bases from J, with 17 bases between. Germline CDR1 SEHNR, CDR2 FQNEAQ (reference sequence).

This clone was counted only a few times. This rearrangement joins TRBV19 to TRBJ1-5, with TRBD1 as a possible D gene (5 bases). The CDR3 length is 13 residues. Germline assignment: CDR1 LNHDA and CDR2 SQIVND (reference sequence). V was cut by 5 bases and J by 6 bases, with 11 bases left in between. The DNA of the CDR3 is TGTGCCAGTAGTGTGCAGGGTTCTCAGCCCCAGCATTTT. This codes for CASSVQGSQPQHF.